The rows below give T cell receptor beta chains drawn from one sample of a study of Graves' ophthalmopathy and Graves' hyperthyroidism. TCRdb called the multiplex PCR reads again in MiXCR, with one record for every CDR3 protein. The table shows some 520,000 distinct CDR3 sequences, with approximately 14% occurring only once. The sequenced sample consisted of blood. These receptors came from a woman aged 25 to 45 with Graves' ophthalmopathy. CDR3s include the opening cysteine and the closing phenylalanine or tryptophan. Each record gives: clone size, D gene, J gene, V gene, CDR3 DNA, CDR3 protein. The D gene is left open where the match is weak. For some rows the clone size is stated as once, few or many, or as a class when expanded; others skip it.

>many|TRBD2|TRBJ2-2|TRBV6-1
TGTGCCAGCCGGGAGCGGGAGTATGCCGGGGAGCTGTTTTTT
CASREREYAGELFF
>many|-|TRBJ2-2|TRBV6-1
TGTGCCAGCAGCACTTCTAGCCGCCGGGGCGGGGAGCTGTTTTTT
CASSTSSRRGGELFF
>many|-|TRBJ2-7|TRBV6-1
TGTGCCGTCGGGATTAACGAGCAGTACTTC
CAVGINEQYF
>-|-|TRBJ2-7|TRBV7-9
TGTGCCAGCAGCCCTACCGTCCGCTCCTACGAGCAGTACTTC
CASSPTVRSYEQYF
>many|TRBD1|TRBJ1-1|TRBV18
TGTGCCAGCTCAAGGAGTACAGGGGTCTTGAACACTGAAGCTTTCTTT
CASSRSTGVLNTEAFF
>many|TRBD2|TRBJ2-2|TRBV6-2/TRBV6-3
TGTGCCAGCAGCGGGGCGGGAGTACACACCGGGGAGCTGTTTTTT
CASSGAGVHTGELFF
>many|TRBD1|TRBJ2-5|TRBV20-1
TGCAGTGCTAGAGGGGGTAGGACAGGGAGCCAAGAGACCCAGTACTTC
CSARGGRTGSQETQYF
>-|TRBD2|TRBJ2-5|TRBV20-1
TGCAGTGCTAGCGACCAGCGGGGGGGCCAAGAGACCCAGTACTTC
CSASDQRGGQETQYF
>-|-|TRBJ1-5|TRBV5-8
TGTGCCAGCAGCTTGGATCGGGGCAGTCCGCCCCAGCATTTT
CASSLDRGSPPQHF
>many|-|TRBJ2-2|TRBV28
TGTGCCAGCAGTTTAAAGGGTCCCGGGGAGCTGTTTTTT
CASSLKGPGELFF
>-|-|TRBJ1-5|TRBV6-1
TGTGCCAGCCTTTCGGCTCTTTTGCAGCCCCAGCATTTT
CASLSALLQPQHF
>-|-|TRBJ2-5|TRBV11-3
TGTGCCAGCAGCCTGAATACGGCGGGGGAGACCCAGTACTTC
CASSLNTAGETQYF
>-|-|TRBJ1-5|TRBV11-1
TGTGCCAGCAGCTTTGGTTTCACAGGAGCCGACAATCGTGCTCAGCCCCAGCATTTT
CASSFGFTGADNRAQPQHF
>-|TRBD1|TRBJ1-5|TRBV27
TGTGCCAGTCCCTTCACGACAGGGAATCTTCAGCCCCAGCATTTT
CASPFTTGNLQPQHF
>few|TRBD1|TRBJ1-1|TRBV18
TGTGCCAGCTCACCAGGACAGGGGGTTAGGAACCCGAACACTGAAGCTTTCTTT
CASSPGQGVRNPNTEAFF
>many|-|TRBJ2-4|TRBV20-1
TGCAGTGCTAGAAGACCCCACAGTACAAAAAACATTCAGTACTTC
CSARRPHSTKNIQYF
>many|TRBD1|TRBJ1-2|TRBV28
TGTGCCAGCAGCTCAACCATAGGGACAGGGAGTTATGGCTACACCTTC
CASSSTIGTGSYGYTF
>many|-|TRBJ1-1|TRBV6-1
TGTGCCAGCACCGCACTGGGGCTGGGAACTGAAGCTTTCTTT
CASTALGLGTEAFF
>few|-|TRBJ1-6|TRBV7-9
TGTGCCAGCAGCGACTCCTCCGGGACGGATAATTCACCCCTCCACTTT
CASSDSSGTDNSPLHF
>-|-|TRBJ2-7|TRBV28
TGTGCCAGCAGCCTGCCACGCAGGATGGAAGAGCAGTACTTC
CASSLPRRMEEQYF
>many|-|TRBJ2-7|TRBV30
TGTGCCTGGAGAAGGCAGGGAGGAGGGGGGCGCTACTACGAGCAGTACTTC
CAWRRQGGGGRYYEQYF
>-|-|TRBJ2-5|TRBV29-1
TGCAGCGCCCTATGGGGGCGGGGGGAGACCCAGTACTTC
CSALWGRGETQYF
>-|TRBD1|TRBJ2-2|TRBV19
TGTGCCAGTAGTATAGCCCGGACAGGGTTTGGCACCGGGGAGCCGTTTTTT
CASSIARTGFGTGEPFF
>few|TRBD1|TRBJ2-5|TRBV28
TGTGCCAGCAGTTTGGAACTGGACAGGTCCCTTCAAGAGACCCAGTACTTC
CASSLELDRSLQETQYF
>many|-|TRBJ1-1|TRBV5-1
TGCGCCAGCAGCTTGGAAGCCGGGACAAGGAACACTGAAGCTTTCTTT
CASSLEAGTRNTEAFF
>many|-|TRBJ1-1|TRBV7-2
TGTGCCAGCAGCTTGGCCCCTTATGAGGGAGAGGAAGCTTTCTTT
CASSLAPYEGEEAFF
>many|TRBD1|TRBJ1-1|TRBV5-1
TGCGCCAGCAGCGGGGGACAGCTCGCGAACACTGAAGCTTTCTTT
CASSGGQLANTEAFF
>many|-|TRBJ1-1|TRBV6-1
TGTGCCATTCCAGGGGACCCGAACACTGAAGCTTTCTTT
CAIPGDPNTEAFF
>many|-|TRBJ1-3|TRBV12-3/TRBV12-4
TGTGCCAGCAGGGTAGAGGGAAACACCATATATTTT
CASRVEGNTIYF
>-|TRBD1|TRBJ2-5|TRBV12-3/TRBV12-4
TGTGCCAGCAGGACAGGGTTCCAAGAGACCCAGTACTTC
CASRTGFQETQYF
>many|-|TRBJ1-1|TRBV20-1
TGCAGTGCTAGGGCGCTATTCAATCAGAACACTGAAGCTTTCTTT
CSARALFNQNTEAFF
>-|-|TRBJ2-5|TRBV7-9
TGTGCCAGCAGCTTAGGTCCGGGACGCCAGACCCAGTACTTC
CASSLGPGRQTQYF
>many|-|TRBJ2-7|TRBV7-8
TGTGCCAGCAGGCCGATCAGGACATCCTACGAGCAGTACTTC
CASRPIRTSYEQYF
>-|-|TRBJ2-5|TRBV12-3/TRBV12-4
TGTGCCAGCAGCTTCTGGTCCCAAGAGACCCAGTACTTC
CASSFWSQETQYF
>-|-|TRBJ2-5|TRBV30
TGTGCCTGGAACGGGGGGCTAGAGACCCAGTACTTC
CAWNGGLETQYF
>few|TRBD2|TRBJ2-7|TRBV11-1
TGTGCCAGCAGCAAGCGGGTGGCTAGCGGGGGGAGCTCCTACGAGCAGTACTTC
CASSKRVASGGSSYEQYF
>-|TRBD1|TRBJ1-1|TRBV6-1
TGTGCCACATTGGCTTTAACAGGGGACACTGAAGCTTTCTTT
CATLALTGDTEAFF
>many|-|TRBJ2-5|TRBV6-1
TGTGCCAGCAGTGAAGGGTGGGGTGGAGAGACCCAGTACTTC
CASSEGWGGETQYF